What follows are 4 T cell receptor beta chains derived from one specimen sequenced in a study of T cell repertoires and Cas9 in healthy adults. Produced via immunoSEQ multiplex PCR; TCRdb's table is partial and in-frame only. The data contain approximately 14,000 clones, under 90% of them seen just once; the ten biggest clones take up roughly 2%. The sequenced sample was Tregs (CD4+, CD25+, CD127-, CD137-, CD154-) from PBMCs; culture status not recorded. The origin of the receptors is a human donor in good health.

The V gene is TRBV6-5, the J gene TRBJ2-5; D uncertain. CDR1 MNHEY and CDR2 SVGAGI come from the germline V gene. With 6 bases removed from V and 2 bases from J, the gap between germline ends came to 4 bases. This CDR3 region has 11 residues. For the CDR3, the DNA is TGTGCCAGCAGGATACAAGAGACCCAGTACTTC. It is translated as CASRIQETQYF.

V gene TRBV10-3 combines with J gene TRBJ1-3; tentatively, D is TRBD1 (5 bases). Germline V CDR1 and CDR2: ENHRY, SYGVKD. This CDR3 contains 12 residues. V was cut by 10 bases and J by 3 bases, with 10 bases left in between. The CDR3 bases are TGTGCCAGCACGCAGGGTGGAAACACCATATATTTT. Its protein product is CASTQGGNTIYF.

This CDR3 reads CASSSTESTNEKLFF. In DNA, the CDR3 is TGCGCCAGCAGCTCGACCGAATCAACTAATGAAAAACTGTTTTTT. The V and J genes are TRBV5-1 and TRBJ1-4; D not certain. The CDR3 has 15 amino acids. V was clipped by 3 bases and J by 0 bases, with 9 bases between them. Per germline, CDR1 SGHRS and CDR2 YFSETQ.

The rearrangement links TRBV5-6 to TRBJ2-4; D is perhaps TRBD2 (6 bases). The CDR3 extends over 13 amino acids. V was trimmed by 1 base and J by 8 bases, leaving 10 bases between them. Germline V gene lookup returns CDR1 SGHDT and CDR2 YYEEEE. The CDR3 region is CASSLSGVDIQYF. The DNA of the CDR3 is TGTGCCAGCAGCTTGTCGGGGGTGGACATTCAGTACTTC.